The next 29 T cell receptor beta chains were all read from a single sample in a study of response to subunit inactivated influenza vaccine. TCRdb recomputed calls from the RT-PCR reads with MiXCR, one row per CDR3 protein. This sample carries 400,000 to 550,000 distinct CDR3 sequences, roughly 25% of them seen once, and the ten largest clones take approximately 1.9%. Sequencing was performed on CD4+ T cells sorted from PBMCs, taken less than 6 days after vaccination. All receptors come from a man aged 50 or older who received an inactivated influenza vaccine.

This clonotype was observed many times. The V and J genes are TRBV11-2 and TRBJ1-1; D unclear. Between the trimmed V and J ends, which lost 0 bases and 1 base, there was a span of 3 bases. CDR1 and CDR2 (germline): SGHAT, FQNNGV. CDR3 size: 13 residues. CDR3 DNA sequence: TGTGCCAGCAGCTTAGACCAGAACACTGAAGCTTTCTTT. Translated: CASSLDQNTEAFF.

Turning to this clonotype: One end of the junction does not line up with germline, which may come from a read error. This chain connects TRBV6-5 to TRBJ1-1, with a tentative D call TRBD1 (6 bases). Germline V gene data show CDR1 as MNHEY and CDR2 as SVGAGI. This CDR3 contains 13 residues. CDR3 in amino acids: CASSYSRDTEAFF. The CDR3, as DNA: TGTGCCAGCAGTTACTCGAGGGACACGGAAGCTTTCTTT.

This clonotype was counted between two and nine times. The rearrangement uses TRBV12-3 or TRBV12-4 and TRBJ2-2; TRBD1 aligns across 9 bases. The CDR3 extends over 15 amino acids. V dropped 8 bases and J dropped 7; count of bases not matched to a gene: 11. The CDR3 nucleotides are TGTGCCAGCCTAGAACAGGGGGCGATGTACGGGGAGCTGTTTTTT. Its protein is CASLEQGAMYGELFF.

The chain couples TRBV6-2 or TRBV6-3 to TRBJ1-5; 8 bases map to TRBD1. CDR3 length: 18 residues. Per germline, CDR1 MNHEY and CDR2 SVGEGT. Losses at the gene ends were 5 bases for V and 1 base for J; bases not matched to a gene: 13. The CDR3 loop reads CASSLPTGGGPSNQPQHF. In DNA form, the CDR3 reads TGTGCCAGCAGTCTTCCAACAGGGGGGGGACCCAGCAATCAGCCCCAGCATTTT.

The chain couples TRBV14 to TRBJ2-2; 9 bases agree with TRBD1. The J segment lost 1 base and the V segment lost 0 bases, leaving 3 bases of the junction unmatched. Germline V gives CDR1 SGHDN, CDR2 FVKESK. The CDR3 is made up of 17 amino acids. This CDR3 is CASSQDRDRVNTGELFF. In DNA form, the CDR3 reads TGTGCCAGCAGCCAAGATAGGGACAGGGTGAACACCGGGGAGCTGTTTTTT.

This clonotype was found a few times. The rearrangement uses TRBV7-3 and TRBJ1-3; D remains ambiguous. Germline V gives CDR1 SGHTA, CDR2 FQGTGA. The V and J ends lost 3 bases and 3 bases respectively, with 6 bases between them. The CDR3 totals 13 residues. The CDR3 reads CASSFDNGNTIYF. CDR3 bases: TGTGCCAGCAGCTTCGACAATGGAAACACCATATATTTT.

This clonotype was seen a few times. J is TRBJ2-4 and V is TRBV6-2 or TRBV6-3; possible D gene TRBD2, 6 bases. The CDR3 runs 15 residues. V shed 5 bases and J shed 0 bases, with 11 bases lying between them. CDR1 and CDR2 from the germline V gene are MNHEY and SVGEGT. CDR3 sequence (DNA): TGTGCCAGCAGTGACGGACTACTAGCCAAAAACATTCAGTACTTC. Translation gives CASSDGLLAKNIQYF.

The chain couples TRBV6-5 to TRBJ2-5; 8 bases map to TRBD1. Looked up from germline, CDR1 is MNHEY and CDR2 is SVGAGI. The CDR3 spans 15 residues. J lost 5 bases, V lost 2 bases, and 7 bases had no gene match. CDR3 loop: CASSYLGQATETQYF. The CDR3 DNA reads as TGTGCCAGCAGTTACCTGGGACAGGCAACGGAGACCCAGTACTTC.

This chain uses TRBV12-3 or TRBV12-4 with TRBJ2-2, with D hard to call. The CDR3 contains 15 residues. Trimming removed 2 bases at V and 1 base at J, with 8 bases between. The CDR3 sequence: CASSLRALNTGELFF. For the CDR3, the DNA is TGTGCCAGCAGTTTACGAGCGCTGAACACCGGGGAGCTGTTTTTT.

The V and J genes are TRBV7-2 and TRBJ2-5, with 10 positions matching TRBD2. The germline V gene encodes CDR1 SGHTA and CDR2 FQGNSA. This CDR3 has 15 amino acids. J was trimmed by 5 bases and V by 5 bases; bases with no gene match: 8. The DNA of the CDR3 is TGTGCCAGCAGCCCGGGACTAGCGAGCATGGAGACCCAGTACTTC. This gives the protein CASSPGLASMETQYF.

This clonotype was recorded a few times. The rearrangement uses TRBV11-2 and TRBJ2-5; no firm D call. Per germline, CDR1 SGHAT and CDR2 FQNNGV. The V gene lost 5 bases and the J gene lost 4 bases, with 17 bases spanning the gap. CDR3 size: 15 residues. This chain's CDR3 is CASSDIVGRRETQYF. For the CDR3, the DNA is TGTGCCAGCAGCGACATAGTTGGGCGGAGAGAGACCCAGTACTTC.

This clonotype was picked up a small number of times. The V and J genes are TRBV6-2 or TRBV6-3 and TRBJ2-5; D gene uncertain. The CDR3 loop spans 12 amino acids. Trimming removed 3 bases from V and 5 bases from J, with 7 bases in between. Germline V gives CDR1 MNHEY, CDR2 SVGEGT. The CDR3 region is CASSYIGETQYF. CDR3 sequence (DNA): TGTGCCAGCAGTTATATTGGGGAGACCCAGTACTTC.

This clonotype has more than one count but fewer than ten. This chain uses TRBV6-2 or TRBV6-3 with TRBJ2-1; D gene ambiguous. In germline, CDR1 is MNHEY, CDR2 SVGEGT. The CDR3 has 13 residues. V lost 6 bases to trimming and J lost 4 bases, with 10 bases between them. The CDR3 sequence: CASRKSLYNEQFF. The CDR3 DNA sequence: TGTGCCAGCAGGAAAAGCCTATACAATGAGCAGTTCTTC.

This clonotype was counted a few times. This chain connects TRBV4-1 to TRBJ2-5; TRBD1 aligns across 7 bases. The V gene end was trimmed by 1 base and the J gene end by 3 bases; junction bases not matched to a gene: 5. Germline CDR1 reads MGHRA; CDR2 reads YSYEKL. CDR3 length equals 15 residues. The CDR3: CASSQGFTGEETQYF. CDR3 sequence (DNA): TGCGCCAGCAGCCAAGGCTTTACAGGGGAAGAGACCCAGTACTTC.

This clonotype has just a few counts. The V and J genes are TRBV6-5 and TRBJ2-7, with 9 nucleotides matching TRBD2. The CDR3 covers 15 residues. The V and J ends lost 2 bases and 4 bases, in that order; junction bases with no gene match: 6. From germline, CDR1 is MNHEY and CDR2 SVGAGI. CDR3 residues: CASSYRREGVYEQYF. The CDR3 nucleotides are TGTGCCAGCAGTTACAGGCGGGAGGGCGTATACGAGCAGTACTTC.

The genes are TRBV12-3 or TRBV12-4 and TRBJ1-1; D ambiguous. CDR3 size: 12 residues. Trimming pared 6 bases from V and 8 bases from J, leaving 13 bases between. CDR3 bases: TGTGCCAGCAGCTGGGAAACGGGCGAAGCTTTCTTT. Amino acid sequence: CASSWETGEAFF.

The CDR3 loop reads CASSFGQGSGYTF. CDR3 bases: TGTGCCAGCAGCTTTGGACAGGGATCTGGCTACACCTTC. This rearrangement joins TRBV7-9 to TRBJ1-2, with 8 bases identical to TRBD1. The CDR3 contains 13 residues. Looked up from germline, CDR1 is SEHNR and CDR2 is FQNEAQ (reference sequence). J was trimmed by 7 bases and V by 3 bases; bases with no gene match: 4.

This clonotype was seen a few times. This chain links TRBV20-1 with TRBJ2-3; D remains unclear. Germline assignment: CDR1 DFQATT and CDR2 SNEGSKA (reference sequence). The length of the CDR3 is 10 residues. CDR3 region: CSARTDTQYF. For the CDR3, the DNA is TGCAGCGCTCGGACAGATACGCAGTATTTT.

The genes are TRBV20-1 and TRBJ1-3; the D gene is possibly TRBD1 (6 bases). Germline lookup yields CDR1 DFQATT and CDR2 SNEGSKA (reference sequence). V was shortened by 5 bases and J by 2 bases, with 13 bases between the two germline ends. There are 14 residues in the CDR3. This CDR3 reads CSALWGATGNTIYF. CDR3 DNA sequence: TGCAGTGCTTTGTGGGGGGCTACTGGAAACACCATATATTTT.

The rearrangement links TRBV10-3 to TRBJ2-7; 9 bases are a match to TRBD1. This CDR3 is 12 amino acids long. Germline lookup yields CDR1 ENHRY and CDR2 SYGVKD. With 11 bases clipped from V and 2 bases from J, the junction kept 4 bases outside the gene matches. CDR3 nucleotide sequence: TGTGCCTGCCGGGACAGGGCCTACGAGCAGTACTTC. Translating it yields CACRDRAYEQYF.

V gene TRBV14 combines with J gene TRBJ2-1, with 11 positions matching TRBD2. V lost 5 bases and J lost 1; bases outside the gene matches: 7. The CDR3 has 17 amino acids. Germline assignment: CDR1 SGHDN and CDR2 FVKESK. CDR3 sequence (DNA): TGTGCCAGCAGCGACCCCACTAGCGGGAGTTCCTACAATGAGCAGTTCTTC. Residues: CASSDPTSGSSYNEQFF.

This clonotype was recorded many times. The chain uses TRBV12-3 or TRBV12-4 and TRBJ2-2; D call uncertain. Trimming cost V 3 bases and J 7 bases, with 9 bases left between them. This CDR3 comprises 13 residues. Here the CDR3 DNA reads TGTGCCAGCAGTTTGACGGGTGGCGGGGAGCTGTTTTTT. This codes for CASSLTGGGELFF.

This clonotype was found a few times. This chain links TRBV7-2 with TRBJ2-7; D not certain. The V gene lost 2 bases and the J gene lost 3 bases, with 14 bases spanning the gap. Germline V gene sequence: CDR1 SGHTA, CDR2 FQGNSA. The CDR3 spans 15 residues. The CDR3, as DNA: TGTGCCAGCAGCTTACGGGCAGGTAGCCTCTACGAGCAGTACTTC. It encodes CASSLRAGSLYEQYF. Filled out from reference TRBV7-2 and TRBJ2-7, the complete variable domain reads GAGVSQSPSNKVTEKGKDVELRCDPISGHTALYWYRQSLGQGLEFLIYFQGNSAPDKSGLPSDRFSAERTGGSVSTLTIQRTQQEDSAVYLCASSLRAGSLYEQYFGPGTRLTVT.

This chain joins TRBV12-3 or TRBV12-4 and TRBJ1-2, with 12 nucleotides matching TRBD1. Germline trimming cut 2 bases from V and 6 bases from J; bases unmatched to any gene: 7. The CDR3 consists of 16 residues. The CDR3 sequence is CASSLMSGQGADGYTF. The CDR3 DNA is TGTGCCAGCAGTTTAATGTCGGGACAGGGGGCAGATGGCTACACCTTC.

J is TRBJ2-7 and V is TRBV2, with 10 bases that match TRBD1. The ends lost 6 bases at V and 3 bases at J; junction bases unmatched: 8. Germline CDR1 is SNHLY and CDR2 is FYNNEI. The CDR3 has 15 residues. CDR3 coding DNA: TGTGCCAGCAGAGGTTGGACAGGGGGGTTCTACGAGCAGTACTTC. It encodes CASRGWTGGFYEQYF.

There are a few counts of this clonotype. The V gene is TRBV7-6, the J gene TRBJ1-5; D might be TRBD1 (6 bases). The V gene lost 0 bases and the J gene lost 0 bases, with 9 bases spanning the gap. CDR3 size: 16 residues. Germline V lookup: CDR1 SGHVS, CDR2 FNYEAQ. In DNA form, the CDR3 reads TGTGCCAGCAGCTTAGCGGGGGCTGCTAGCAATCAGCCCCAGCATTTT. As protein: CASSLAGAASNQPQHF.

This clonotype was seen a handful of times. CDR3 protein: CATIRGGENEQYF. The CDR3 DNA is TGTGCCACGATAAGGGGGGGAGAAAACGAGCAGTACTTC. The chain couples TRBV28 to TRBJ2-7; TRBD2 is a possible D gene (7 bases). V dropped 10 bases and J dropped 5 bases, with 18 bases sitting between them. The CDR3 has 13 amino acids. Germline lookup yields CDR1 MDHEN and CDR2 SYDVKM.

This clonotype was seen repeatedly, ten times or more. The chain employs TRBV29-1 and TRBJ2-7; D possibly corresponds to TRBD2 (6 bases). Deletions cut 3 bases from V and 4 bases from J, with 13 bases between. CDR3 length: 13 residues. CDR1 SQVTM and CDR2 ANQGSEA come from the germline V gene. This chain's CDR3 is CSVDLGGGYEQYF. Here the CDR3 DNA reads TGCAGCGTTGATTTGGGGGGTGGATACGAGCAGTACTTC.

The rearrangement joins TRBV9 to TRBJ2-3, with 8 bases identical to TRBD2. This CDR3 spans 17 amino acids. Germline V lookup: CDR1 SGDLS, CDR2 YYNGEE. V trimming: 0 bases; J trimming: 0 bases; junction bases outside the gene matches: 6. CDR3 in amino acids: CASSVVAGGPSTDTQYF. The CDR3 bases are TGTGCCAGCAGCGTAGTGGCGGGGGGACCCAGCACAGATACGCAGTATTTT.